The sequence of this TCR beta chain was determined in a study of T cell changes during pregnancy in multiple sclerosis. Produced via immunoSEQ multiplex PCR; TCRdb's table is partial and in-frame only. The sample includes 50,000 to 60,000 clones, about 90% of them seen just once. V lost 3 bases and J lost 3; bases outside the gene matches: 6. The CDR3 has 15 amino acids. Germline lookup yields CDR1 SGHNT and CDR2 YENEEA. Source: CD4+ T cells from peripheral blood mononuclear cells, taken in the first trimester of pregnancy. The clonotype comes from a female donor with multiple sclerosis, enrolled in a pregnancy study. V is TRBV11-3 and J is TRBJ2-7; 9 bases match TRBD2. The CDR3, as DNA: TGTGCCAGCAGCTTGGTTAGCGGGGGCAACTACGAGCAGTACTTC. Translating it yields CASSLVSGGNYEQYF. Based on the CDR3 plus reference TRBV11-3 and TRBJ2-7, the full variable domain is EAGVVQSPRYKIIEKKQPVAFWCNPISGHNTLYWYLQNLGQGPELLIRYENEEAVDDSQLPKDRFSAERLKGVDSTLKIQPAELGDSAVYLCASSLVSGGNYEQYFGPGTRLTVT.